The next 8 T cell receptor beta chains were all read from a single sample in a study of PD-1 blockade in classical Hodgkin lymphoma. The assay was immunoSEQ multiplex PCR, and TCRdb's table has in-frame clones only and misses some. This sample has over 50,000 clones, with 73% found just once. All the patients suffered relapse after autologous stem cell transplantation, and brentuximab vedotin exposure differed. The sample here was peripheral blood mononuclear cells (PBMCs), taken before the second cycle of nivolumab. The receptors were gathered from a human donor with classical Hodgkin lymphoma.

Here the CDR3 reads CAWSVDGWKRGEAFF. CDR3 DNA sequence: TGTGCCTGGAGTGTAGATGGGTGGAAGCGAGGTGAAGCTTTCTTT. V gene TRBV30 combines with J gene TRBJ1-1; D gene ambiguous. The CDR3 totals 15 residues. V lost 0 bases and J 7 bases, leaving 18 bases between the germline ends. Per the germline V gene, CDR1 is GTSNPN and CDR2 is SVGIG (reference sequence).

The chain is built from TRBV7-3 and TRBJ1-1; D not resolved. CDR1 is SGHTA and CDR2 is FQGTGA in the germline V gene. Between the trimmed V and J ends, which lost 5 bases and 5 bases, there was a span of 12 bases. This CDR3 comprises 13 residues. Here the CDR3 DNA reads TGTGCCAGCAGCCCCCTAGGAGGGACTGAAGCTTTCTTT. Protein sequence: CASSPLGGTEAFF.

This clone occurred a few times. This chain uses TRBV28 with TRBJ1-1; D is perhaps TRBD1 (5 bases). The CDR3 is made up of 14 amino acids. The germline CDR1 and CDR2 sequences are MDHEN and SYDVKM. Trimming pared 6 bases from V and 4 bases from J, leaving 15 bases between. In DNA form, the CDR3 reads TGTGCCAGCAGCCGACCCGAGGGGCCCACTGAAGCTTTCTTT. It codes for CASSRPEGPTEAFF.

The table lists this clone with a few counts. Distinct nucleotide sequences in the sample also encode this CDR3. The rearrangement links TRBV6-1 to TRBJ1-1; a possible D gene is TRBD1 (6 bases). The germline gives CDR1 MNHNS, CDR2 SASEGT. Trimming left V 7 bases short and J 2 bases short, with 11 bases between. This CDR3 region has 13 residues. In DNA, the CDR3 is TGTGCCAGCAAGACCGGGACAAACACTGAAGCTTTCTTT. Translating it yields CASKTGTNTEAFF.

The chain uses TRBV9 and TRBJ2-2; D may correspond to TRBD1 or TRBD2 (5 bases each). The V gene lost 4 bases and the J gene lost 4 bases, with 8 bases spanning the gap. Germline values: CDR1 SGDLS, CDR2 YYNGEE. The CDR3 length is 13 residues. This chain's CDR3 is CASSLGTTGELFF. CDR3 coding DNA: TGTGCCAGCAGCCTCGGGACCACCGGGGAGCTGTTTTTT.

This clone was observed a single time. J is TRBJ1-4 and V is TRBV19; 8 nucleotides align to TRBD1. The CDR3 has 17 residues. V was clipped by 5 bases and J by 0 bases; unmatched bases: 8. CDR1 LNHDA and CDR2 SQIVND come from the germline V gene (reference sequence). CDR3 amino acids: CASSLWTGSATNEKLFF. The CDR3 nucleotides read TGTGCCAGTAGTCTCTGGACAGGGAGTGCAACTAATGAAAAACTGTTTTTT.

The V gene is TRBV28, the J gene TRBJ1-2, with D uncertain. The CDR3 consists of 12 residues. Germline lookup yields CDR1 MDHEN and CDR2 SYDVKM. The V end was cut by 6 bases, the J end by 6 bases, with 11 bases between. Here the CDR3 reads CASSFGGDGYTF. The CDR3 DNA sequence: TGTGCCAGCAGCTTTGGCGGTGATGGCTACACCTTC.

The chain joins TRBV5-4 to TRBJ1-3, with 9 bases aligning to TRBD1. This CDR3 spans 15 amino acids. Germline V gene lookup returns CDR1 SGHNT and CDR2 YYREEE (reference sequence). V shed 4 bases and J 2 bases; nucleotides not matched to a gene: 4. The CDR3 region has the DNA TGTGCCAGCAGCCCGGACAGGGGAACTGGAAACACCATATATTTT. Translating it yields CASSPDRGTGNTIYF.